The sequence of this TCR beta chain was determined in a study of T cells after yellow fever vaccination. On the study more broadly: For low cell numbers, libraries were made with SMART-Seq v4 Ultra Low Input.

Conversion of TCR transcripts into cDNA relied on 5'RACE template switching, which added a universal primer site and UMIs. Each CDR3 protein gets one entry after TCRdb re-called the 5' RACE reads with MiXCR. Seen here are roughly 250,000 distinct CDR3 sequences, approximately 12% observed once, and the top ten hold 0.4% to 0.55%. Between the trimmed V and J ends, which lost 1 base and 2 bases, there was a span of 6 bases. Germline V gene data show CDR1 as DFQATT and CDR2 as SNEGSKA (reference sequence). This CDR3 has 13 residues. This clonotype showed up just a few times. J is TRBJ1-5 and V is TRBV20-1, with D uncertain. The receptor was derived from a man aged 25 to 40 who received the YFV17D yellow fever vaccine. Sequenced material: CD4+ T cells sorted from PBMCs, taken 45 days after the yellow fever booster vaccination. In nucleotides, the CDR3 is TGCAGTGCTAGAGTGAGAGGCAATCAGCCCCAGCATTTT. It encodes CSARVRGNQPQHF.